These T cell receptor beta chains were read from a single sample in a study of blood T cell repertoires in COVID-19. Data came from immunoSEQ multiplex PCR; TCRdb stores just in-frame clones and leaves some out. The data hold 250,000 or so clones, with about 87% observed a single time. Input material: PBMCs or T cells enriched from blood (not recorded which). The source is a man in his forties or fifties who had been exposed to COVID-19. Both conserved end residues are part of each CDR3. Each record gives: V gene, clone size, J gene, D gene, CDR3 protein, CDR3 DNA. D genes are given only for firm matches. Clone size is given for some rows only: seen once, a few or many times, or a class if the clone is expanded.

>TRBV5-1|NA|TRBJ2-3|TRBD2
CASSPPVWGGRDTQYF
TGCGCCAGCAGCCCCCCGGTTTGGGGGGGTAGGGATACGCAGTATTTT
>TRBV9|NA|TRBJ1-1|NA
CASSEQPNTEAFF
TGTGCCAGCAGCGAACAGCCGAACACTGAAGCTTTCTTT
>TRBV23-1|NA|TRBJ1-6|NA
CASSRPSTRRNSPLHF
TGCGCCAGCAGTCGCCCGAGCACCCGGCGGAATTCACCCCTCCACTTT
>TRBV19|NA|TRBJ2-3|NA
CASSIKGLEADTQYF
TGTGCCAGTAGTATTAAGGGGCTAGAGGCAGATACGCAGTATTTT
>TRBV30|NA|TRBJ2-5|NA
CAWSVQGGPHLEAQYF
TGTGCCTGGAGTGTACAAGGGGGTCCACACCTGGAGGCCCAGTACTTC
>TRBV28|NA|TRBJ2-7|NA
CASSFLEGRGNEQYF
TGTGCCAGCAGTTTCCTCGAGGGTCGGGGAAACGAGCAGTACTTC
>TRBV2|few|TRBJ2-7|NA
CASLESYEQYF
TGTGCCAGTCTTGAGTCCTACGAGCAGTACTTC
>TRBV7-9|NA|TRBJ1-3|NA
CASSYTAFSGNTIYF
TGTGCCAGCAGCTACACAGCCTTCTCTGGAAACACCATATATTTT
>TRBV13|NA|TRBJ2-2|NA
CASSPVANTGELFF
TGTGCCAGCTCTCCAGTGGCGAACACCGGGGAGCTGTTTTTT
>TRBV5-1|few|TRBJ1-2|TRBD1
CASSSMTGGADGYTF
TGCGCCAGCAGCTCGATGACAGGGGGCGCCGACGGCTACACCTTC
>TRBV27|NA|TRBJ1-5|TRBD1
CASSPQGTGFHQPQHF
TGTGCCAGCAGTCCTCAGGGGACAGGGTTCCATCAGCCCCAGCATTTT
>TRBV7-3|NA|TRBJ2-3|NA
CASSGFGFTDTQYF
TGTGCCAGCTCCGGCTTCGGGTTCACAGATACGCAGTATTTT
>TRBV27|many|TRBJ1-2|NA
CASRTGFYGYTF
TGTGCCAGCAGGACCGGGTTCTATGGCTACACCTTC
>TRBV7-2|NA|TRBJ2-2|NA
CASSLQALLNTGELFF
TGTGCCAGCAGCCTTCAAGCCCTTCTGAACACCGGGGAGCTGTTTTTT
>TRBV19|once|TRBJ1-3|NA
CASSLTGRRNTIYF
TGTGCCAGTAGTTTAACAGGGCGACGGAACACCATATATTTT
>TRBV9|NA|TRBJ2-3|NA
CASSVSLLSGSAHTQYF
TGTGCCAGCAGCGTTTCCTTACTTAGCGGAAGCGCTCATACGCAGTATTTT
>TRBV15|NA|TRBJ1-1|NA
CATMYGARDTEAFF
TGTGCCACCATGTATGGGGCCCGGGACACTGAAGCTTTCTTT
>TRBV28|once|TRBJ2-1|NA
CASSFVGGSSYNEQFF
TGTGCCAGCAGTTTCGTAGGCGGCAGCTCCTACAATGAGCAGTTCTTC
>TRBV5-1|NA|TRBJ2-5|NA
CASSLGTAYQETQYF
TGCGCCAGCAGCTTGGGGACAGCGTACCAAGAGACCCAGTACTTC
>TRBV5-1|NA|TRBJ1-2|NA
CASSLDRGVNYGYTF
TGCGCCAGCAGTTTGGATAGGGGTGTAAACTATGGCTACACCTTC
>TRBV11-1|NA|TRBJ1-4|NA
CASSPGIATNEKLFF
TGTGCCAGCAGCCCAGGGATTGCAACTAATGAAAAACTGTTTTTT
>TRBV2|NA|TRBJ1-4|TRBD1
CASTIQGGGEKLFF
TGTGCCAGCACCATACAGGGGGGGGGAGAAAAACTGTTTTTT
>TRBV30|NA|TRBJ1-6|NA
CAWMTGSFSPLHF
TGTGCCTGGATGACCGGGTCCTTTTCACCCCTCCACTTT
>TRBV21-1|NA|TRBJ2-7|NA
CASSVHRGARGEQYF
TGTGCCAGCAGCGTCCACCGGGGGGCCCGGGGCGAGCAGTACTTC
>TRBV5-1|NA|TRBJ1-6|NA
CASSYSGTFNSPLHF
TGCGCCAGCAGTTACTCCGGGACATTCAATTCACCCCTCCACTTT
>TRBV3-1/TRBV3-2|once|TRBJ1-4|TRBD1
CASSQMTGGIEKLFF
TGTGCCAGCAGCCAAATGACAGGGGGTATTGAAAAACTGTTTTTT
>TRBV24-1|NA|TRBJ2-5|TRBD2
CATSDLVAGGQETQYF
TGTGCCACCAGTGATTTGGTAGCGGGGGGGCAGGAGACCCAGTACTTC
>TRBV7-3|NA|TRBJ1-1|NA
CASSFRRGTEAFF
TGTGCCAGCAGCTTCCGGAGGGGCACTGAAGCTTTCTTT
>TRBV7-9|NA|TRBJ1-6|TRBD1
CASSFSDRVYNSPLHF
TGTGCCAGCAGCTTCTCGGACAGGGTCTATAATTCACCCCTCCACTTT
>TRBV14|NA|TRBJ2-7|NA
CASSQGWGPPYEQYF
TGTGCCAGCAGCCAAGGTTGGGGCCCCCCCTACGAGCAGTACTTC
>TRBV5-1|NA|TRBJ1-2|NA
CASSRGTDNYGYTF
TGCGCCAGCAGCCGCGGGACGGACAACTATGGCTACACCTTC
>TRBV24-1|NA|TRBJ1-5|TRBD1
CATQGVNNQPQHF
TGTGCCACCCAGGGGGTGAACAATCAGCCCCAGCATTTT
>TRBV2|NA|TRBJ1-2|TRBD1
CASRDRDRVYRTYGYTF
TGTGCCAGCAGAGACCGGGACAGGGTTTATCGTACCTATGGCTACACCTTC
>TRBV5-1|NA|TRBJ1-1|TRBD1
CASSLLQGGEAFF
TGCGCCAGCAGCTTGCTACAGGGGGGTGAAGCTTTCTTT
>TRBV2|once|TRBJ1-3|TRBD1
CASIRGSGNTIYF
TGTGCCAGCATCAGGGGGTCTGGAAACACCATATATTTT
>TRBV6-2/TRBV6-3|NA|TRBJ1-5|NA
CASSRTTSNQPQHF
TGTGCCAGCAGTCGGACAACAAGCAATCAGCCCCAGCATTTT
>TRBV18|NA|TRBJ1-2|TRBD1
CASSPPEFWDRRYGYTF
TGTGCCAGCTCACCACCGGAGTTTTGGGACAGGAGATATGGCTACACCTTC
>TRBV19|NA|TRBJ2-1|TRBD2
CASSMFAGLAGANEQFF
TGTGCCAGTAGTATGTTTGCGGGACTAGCGGGGGCCAATGAGCAGTTCTTC
>TRBV4-2|NA|TRBJ1-3|NA
CASSQVQGRAGNTIYF
TGTGCCAGCAGCCAAGTTCAGGGCCGCGCTGGAAACACCATATATTTT
>TRBV19|NA|TRBJ2-6|NA
CASSFGQYTTGANVLTF
TGTGCCAGTAGTTTCGGACAGTATACTACTGGGGCCAACGTCCTGACTTTC
>TRBV7-9|NA|TRBJ1-1|NA
CASSLIGAVGEAFF
TGTGCCAGCAGCTTAATAGGGGCGGTCGGAGAAGCTTTCTTT
>TRBV15|NA|TRBJ1-4|TRBD1
CATSMRDSDEKLFF
TGTGCCACCAGCATGCGGGACAGCGATGAAAAACTGTTTTTT
>TRBV10-3|NA|TRBJ1-2|NA
CAISEPTVANYGYTF
TGTGCCATCAGTGAACCGACAGTCGCGAACTATGGCTACACCTTC
>TRBV2|few|TRBJ1-1|TRBD1
CASSWATGGTEAFF
TGTGCCAGCAGTTGGGCGACAGGGGGAACTGAAGCTTTCTTT
>TRBV2|NA|TRBJ1-1|NA
CASSEYGHGNTEAFF
TGTGCCAGCAGTGAATACGGACACGGGAACACTGAAGCTTTCTTT
>TRBV5-1|NA|TRBJ1-1|TRBD1
CASRSGTGGLNTEAFF
TGCGCCAGCAGGTCCGGGACAGGGGGACTGAACACTGAAGCTTTCTTT
>TRBV27|NA|TRBJ1-2|NA
CASSLSDKAPYGYTF
TGTGCCAGCAGTTTATCCGACAAGGCCCCCTATGGCTACACCTTC
>TRBV25-1|NA|TRBJ1-3|NA
CASSDLRSSGNTIYF
TGTGCCAGCAGTGACTTACGGAGCTCTGGAAACACCATATATTTT
>TRBV2|NA|TRBJ2-2|TRBD1
CASSDMGQGYTGELFF
TGTGCCAGCAGTGACATGGGACAGGGTTACACCGGGGAGCTGTTTTTT
>TRBV5-1|NA|TRBJ1-2|TRBD1
CASSEQGANYGYTF
TGCGCCAGCAGCGAACAGGGGGCGAACTATGGCTACACCTTC
>TRBV24-1|NA|TRBJ1-3|NA
CATSDHTDRNSGNTIYF
TGTGCCACCAGTGACCACACTGACAGGAACTCTGGAAACACCATATATTTT
>TRBV3-1/TRBV3-2|NA|TRBJ2-1|TRBD1
CASSRSGTDYNEQFF
TGTGCCAGCAGCCGTTCCGGGACAGACTACAATGAGCAGTTCTTC
>TRBV7-6|once|TRBJ2-1|TRBD2
CASSSLAENYNEQFF
TGTGCCAGCAGCTCACTAGCGGAGAACTACAATGAGCAGTTCTTC